Described below is a single TCR beta chain sequence and its context. Its specificity is not known. This record belongs to a study of T cells in Graves' hyperthyroidism and ophthalmopathy. Study-level points and caveats: Also found in blood were most expanded thyroid clonotypes above 0.001.

Thyroid ultrasound, orbital computed tomography, clinical symptoms, and serum thyroxine and TRAb underpinned diagnoses. PBMCs stemmed from about 9.7 ml fresh peripheral blood. Germline CDR1 MDHEN, CDR2 SYDVKM. V gave up 2 bases and J gave up 2 bases, with 13 bases separating them. This CDR3 contains 15 residues. Authors of the study amplified TCR beta CDR3 regions from RNA transcripts. During a first-round RT-PCR of the TCR CDR3, the HTBI primer set was used. TCRdb reprocessed the multiplex PCR reads with MiXCR, giving one entry per CDR3 protein. The top ten clones hold about 11% of a sample with fewer than 550,000 distinct CDR3 sequences, around 24% of them seen once.

The gene calls are TRBV28 and TRBJ2-7, with D uncertain. Input material: blood. The receptor was derived from a woman in her 30s with Graves' ophthalmopathy. The CDR3 DNA is TGTGCCAGCAGTTTACAGTATCCACCGGCCTACGAGCAGTACTTC. Translating gives CASSLQYPPAYEQYF.